This T cell receptor (beta chain) was observed in a study of T-cell memory formation after mild COVID-19. Overall study context: TCR clustering was largely donor specific. Findings of the study overall: Among clones peaking at day 37 in the second wave, SARS-CoV-2 specificity remained unconfirmed. Some SARS-CoV-2-responding clones were already detected in memory before infection.

A few counts support this clonotype. Its cognate antigen is unknown. Constant-segment primers served in 5'RACE that generated TCR alpha and TCR beta cDNA libraries bearing sample barcodes and UMIs. TCRdb re-called the 5' RACE reads through MiXCR, storing one row per CDR3 protein. The repertoire includes roughly 200,000 distinct CDR3 sequences, approximately 16% of them detected once, and approximately 2% sits in the top ten. Source material: PBMCs or a T cell subset sorted from them (not recorded which). This sequence was found in an adult woman who had mild COVID-19 (a few samples of this study predate the infection). Cell type and time point are not known.

CDR3 in amino acids: CASSSSDRVGYGYTF. DNA of the CDR3: TGTGCCAGCAGCTCCTCTGACAGGGTGGGCTATGGCTACACCTTC. The V call is TRBV7-3, the J call TRBJ1-2, with 7 bases lining up with TRBD1. The germline V gene has CDR1 SGHTA and CDR2 FQGTGA. The CDR3 covers 15 residues. The trim removed 4 bases at V and 4 bases at J, leaving 9 bases unmatched.